This TCR beta chain was observed in a study of shared clonotypes between healthy human individuals (dated by TCRdb to 2020 to 2022). Context from the whole study: A couple of women and a few men aged 18 to 49 years were included in the cohort. For each donor, three plates each were used for CD4 naive and CD4 memory, two plates were used for CD8 naive, and one plate was used for CD8 memory. To estimate repertoire size and how much clonotypes are shared between individuals, the study performed deep sequencing of blood TCR repertoires from roughly five healthy adults. Libraries were prepared and TCR repertoires were sequenced by different laboratories using diverse techniques, in order to increase sequencing depth and limit assay-specific biases. Between about 0.85 and 9.5 billion PBMCs per donor were obtained by leukapheresis.

As to this clone: Its antigen specificity is not known. One base away there is no much larger clone; base qualities are not given.

The donors were healthy, HIV-negative adults who had no recently reported acute infections or vaccinations. All donors were Caucasian adults living in Nashville, Tennessee, USA. CD4+ T cells were enriched by magnetic negative selection; naive cells were then positively selected on CD45RA, and the negative fraction formed the memory subset. Blood was obtained by leukapheresis, after which PBMCs were separated by Ficoll-Histopaque density gradient centrifugation and cryopreserved in liquid nitrogen vapor phase. Analytical flow cytometry was used to check the purity and quantity of each magnetically sorted T cell population. Genomic DNA was isolated from every sorted fraction and measured by UV absorbance on a Nanodrop 2000c. Using the deep immunoSEQ assay, TCR CDR3 regions were amplified from genomic DNA by multiplex PCR. For each cell subset, the extracted genomic DNA was distributed evenly across all wells of several immunoSEQ 96-well plates, and each plate served as one replicate. For sorted subsets, each replicate PCR was loaded with approximately 0.2 ug genomic DNA, equivalent to approximately 33,000 T cell genomes. The purified libraries were quantified using a Qubit 3.0 fluorometer, sized with a Bioanalyzer 2100, and then quantified again using the KAPA Library Quantification kit. A separate single-read 150-cycle Illumina NextSeq 550 flow cell was used to sequence each immunoSEQ 96-well plate. The published analysis was carried out like this. Because only junctional sequences without quality scores were contained in the immunoSEQ output, filtering matching that applied to full-length reads could not be performed. To assign V/J genes and CDR3, sequences were annotated using PyIR, a Python wrapper for IgBLAST v1.9, with IMGT germline references. Reads were filtered out if the reads had weak V/J assignments (E-value above 1e-6), no CDR3, stop codons, out-of-frame junctions, or ambiguous translated residues. A V3J clonotype was defined by an identical inferred V gene, J gene, and CDR3 amino acid sequence. To compute the percentage overlap between repertoires, the number of shared unique clonotypes was divided by the size of the smaller repertoire. Richness of each repertoire was evaluated using RTK rarefaction, the Chao1 estimator, and Recon v2.1 estimates of unobserved clonotypes. Generation probabilities for all TCRbeta clonotypes obtained by the gDNA method from a handful of donors were computed using OLGA. TCRdb retrieved this table from immuneACCESS and kept in-frame rearrangements only. Not all clones are present; in checked studies, unresolved V genes account for under half, and no reason is known for the remainder. V, J and clone size derive from that table, while D and trimming were established from the DNA sequence. Within this sample are about 1 million clones, with 75% of them counted one time only. Together, the top ten hold about 1.5% of the sample.

Cut back by 1 base and 2 bases, the V and J ends lie 19 bases apart. The CDR3 numbers 18 residues from cysteine through phenylalanine. Of all the DNA, just the CDR3 is kept, 54 bases in frame from base 1. CDR1 and CDR2 (KGHSH, LQKENI) derive from the germline V gene. Points the paper makes about the study in general: Higher generation probabilities were observed for clonotypes shared by all four sorted-subset donors than for non-shared clonotypes. Because the study included a small number of donors, the genetic and exposure-history diversity represented was limited. Even with the large sequencing depth, rarefaction of the sorted-subset datasets indicated that sequencing was incomplete. Estimated clonotype richness was generally larger for naive than for memory subsets. Across a few donors, roughly 5.1% of naive CD4, 3% to 4% of naive CD8, around 2.1% of memory CD4, and roughly 0.41% of memory CD8 clonotypes were shared. Sampling was limited to blood, and TCR repertoires in tissue likely differ from TCR repertoires in blood. Pairwise subsampling indicated that sequencing depth was expected to affect the degree of clonotype sharing among donors.

This TCR was sampled from a man between 18 and 29 years old in good health. The source material was memory CD4+ T cells sorted from blood. Per the publication, the cell subset or site label means: CD45RA-negative fraction. The chain is assembled from TRBV18 and TRBJ2-3; the best D guess is TRBD2, with 5 bases matching. The CDR3 amino acid sequence is: CASSPQFLRVGVTDTQYF. The sequenced DNA is TGTGCCAGCTCACCACAATTCCTGAGAGTCGGGGTCACAGATACGCAGTATTTT.